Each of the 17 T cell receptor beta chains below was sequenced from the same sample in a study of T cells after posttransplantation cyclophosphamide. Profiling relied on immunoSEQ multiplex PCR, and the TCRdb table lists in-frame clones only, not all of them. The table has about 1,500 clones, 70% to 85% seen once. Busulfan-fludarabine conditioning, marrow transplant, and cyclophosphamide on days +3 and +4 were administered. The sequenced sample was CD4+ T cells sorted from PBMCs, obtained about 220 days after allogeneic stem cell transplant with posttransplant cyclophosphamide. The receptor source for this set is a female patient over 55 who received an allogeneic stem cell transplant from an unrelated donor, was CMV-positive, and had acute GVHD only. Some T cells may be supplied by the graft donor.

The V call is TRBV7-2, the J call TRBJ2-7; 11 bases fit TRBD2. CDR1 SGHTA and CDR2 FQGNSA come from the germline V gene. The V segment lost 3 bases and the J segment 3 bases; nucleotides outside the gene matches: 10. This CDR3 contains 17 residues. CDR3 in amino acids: CASSLATSGAIFYEQYF. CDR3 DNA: TGTGCCAGCAGCTTGGCGACTAGCGGGGCTATTTTCTACGAGCAGTACTTC.

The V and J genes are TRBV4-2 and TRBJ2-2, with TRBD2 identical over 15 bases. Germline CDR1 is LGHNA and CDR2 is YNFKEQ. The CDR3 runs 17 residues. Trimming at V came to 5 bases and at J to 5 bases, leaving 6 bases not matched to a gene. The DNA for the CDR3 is TGTGCCAGCAGCACGGGACTAGCGGGGGGCATAACCGGGGAGCTGTTTTTT. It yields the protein CASSTGLAGGITGELFF.

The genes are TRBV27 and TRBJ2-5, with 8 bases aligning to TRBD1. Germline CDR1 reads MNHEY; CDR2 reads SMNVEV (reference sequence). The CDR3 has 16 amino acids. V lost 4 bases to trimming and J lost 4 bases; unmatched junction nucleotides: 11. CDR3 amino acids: CASSSRPPGGLETQYF. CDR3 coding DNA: TGTGCCAGCAGTTCTAGGCCCCCAGGGGGCCTAGAGACCCAGTACTTC.

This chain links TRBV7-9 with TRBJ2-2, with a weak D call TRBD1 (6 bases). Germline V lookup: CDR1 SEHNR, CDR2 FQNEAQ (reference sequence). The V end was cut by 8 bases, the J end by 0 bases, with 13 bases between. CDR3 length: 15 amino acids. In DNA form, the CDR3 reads TGTGCCAGCCACAGGGAAATCGCGAACACCGGGGAGCTGTTTTTT. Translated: CASHREIANTGELFF.

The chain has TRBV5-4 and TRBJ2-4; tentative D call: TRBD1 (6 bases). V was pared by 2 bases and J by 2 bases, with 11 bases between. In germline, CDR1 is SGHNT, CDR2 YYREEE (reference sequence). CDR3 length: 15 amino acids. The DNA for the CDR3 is TGTGCCAGCAGCTTATCACAGGGAACCAAAAACATTCAGTACTTC. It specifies CASSLSQGTKNIQYF.

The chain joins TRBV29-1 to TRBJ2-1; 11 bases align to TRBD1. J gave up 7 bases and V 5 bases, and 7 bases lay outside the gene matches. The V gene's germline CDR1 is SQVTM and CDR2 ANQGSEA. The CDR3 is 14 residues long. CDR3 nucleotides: TGCAGCGTTTTAGGGGACAGGGGGATAAATGAGCAGTTCTTC. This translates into CSVLGDRGINEQFF.

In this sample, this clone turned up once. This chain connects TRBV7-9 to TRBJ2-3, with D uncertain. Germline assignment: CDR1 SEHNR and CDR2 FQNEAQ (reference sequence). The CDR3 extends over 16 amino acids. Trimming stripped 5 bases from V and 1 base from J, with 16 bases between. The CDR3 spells CASSPGGMAGTDTQYF. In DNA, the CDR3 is TGTGCCAGCAGCCCGGGTGGTATGGCGGGCACAGATACGCAGTATTTT.

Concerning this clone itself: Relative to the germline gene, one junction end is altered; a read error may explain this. CDR3 coding DNA: TGTGCCAGCTCATCTCGACACCGGGGAGCTGTTTTT. Protein: CASSSRHRGAVF. The V gene is TRBV18, the J gene TRBJ2-2, with D perhaps TRBD2 (5 bases). The CDR3 extends over 12 amino acids. Germline values: CDR1 KGHSH, CDR2 LQKENI.

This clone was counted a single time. CDR3 in amino acids: CASSRTGPMNTEAFF. In DNA form, the CDR3 reads TGCGCCAGCAGCAGGACAGGGCCGATGAACACTGAAGCTTTCTTT. This chain links TRBV5-1 with TRBJ1-1; 8 nucleotides agree with TRBD1. The CDR3 is 15 amino acids. V gave up 4 bases and J gave up 0 bases; unmatched junction bases: 5. The germline V gene encodes CDR1 SGHRS and CDR2 YFSETQ.

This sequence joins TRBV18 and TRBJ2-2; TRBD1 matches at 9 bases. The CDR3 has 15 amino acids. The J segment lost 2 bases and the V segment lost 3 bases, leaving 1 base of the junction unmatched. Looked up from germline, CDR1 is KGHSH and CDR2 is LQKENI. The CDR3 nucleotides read TGTGCCAGCTCACCGGGACAGGGTAACACCGGGGAGCTGTTTTTT. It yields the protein CASSPGQGNTGELFF.

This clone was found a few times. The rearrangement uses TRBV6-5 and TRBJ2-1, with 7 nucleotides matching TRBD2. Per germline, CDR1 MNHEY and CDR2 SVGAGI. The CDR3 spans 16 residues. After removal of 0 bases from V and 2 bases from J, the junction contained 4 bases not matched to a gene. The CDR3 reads CASSYSTSGAYNEQFF. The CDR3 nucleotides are TGTGCCAGCAGTTACTCGACCAGCGGGGCCTACAATGAGCAGTTCTTC.

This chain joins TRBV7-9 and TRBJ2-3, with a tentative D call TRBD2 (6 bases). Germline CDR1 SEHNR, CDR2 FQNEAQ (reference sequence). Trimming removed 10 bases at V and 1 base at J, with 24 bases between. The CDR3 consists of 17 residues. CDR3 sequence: CANGGAGPPGGTDTQYF. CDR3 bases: TGTGCCAACGGAGGGGCGGGGCCCCCCGGGGGCACAGATACGCAGTATTTT.

CDR3 coding DNA: TGTGCCAGCAGCTTGGCCCTGGGGGCGGGTAATGAAAAACTGTTTTTT. It translates to CASSLALGAGNEKLFF. This chain joins TRBV5-6 and TRBJ1-4, with a possible D match to TRBD1 (6 bases). Germline V gives CDR1 SGHDT, CDR2 YYEEEE. V was shortened by 0 bases and J by 4 bases, with 13 bases between the two germline ends. The CDR3 is made up of 16 amino acids.

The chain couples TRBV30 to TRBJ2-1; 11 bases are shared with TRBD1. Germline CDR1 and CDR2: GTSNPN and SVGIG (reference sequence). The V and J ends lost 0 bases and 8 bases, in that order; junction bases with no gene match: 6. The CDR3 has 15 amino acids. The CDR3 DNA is TGTGCCTGGAGTGTACTGGACAGGGGGCGGGATGAGCAGTTCTTC. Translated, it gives CAWSVLDRGRDEQFF.

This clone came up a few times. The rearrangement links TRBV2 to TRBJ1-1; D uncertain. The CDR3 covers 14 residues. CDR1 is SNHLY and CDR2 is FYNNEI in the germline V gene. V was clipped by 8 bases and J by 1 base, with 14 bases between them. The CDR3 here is CASGRGLQNTEAFF. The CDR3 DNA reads TGTGCCAGCGGACGAGGACTCCAGAACACTGAAGCTTTCTTT.

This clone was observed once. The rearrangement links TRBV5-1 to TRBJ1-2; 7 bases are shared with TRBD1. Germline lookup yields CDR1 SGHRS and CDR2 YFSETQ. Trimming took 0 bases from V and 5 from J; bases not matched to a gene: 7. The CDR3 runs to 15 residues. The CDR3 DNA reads TGCGCCAGCAGCTTGGACTTGGCAGGGGGGTATGGCTACACCTTC. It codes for CASSLDLAGGYGYTF.

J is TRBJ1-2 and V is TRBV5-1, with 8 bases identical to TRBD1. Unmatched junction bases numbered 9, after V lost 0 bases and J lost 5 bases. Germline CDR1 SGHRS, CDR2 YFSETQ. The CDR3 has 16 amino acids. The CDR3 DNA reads TGCGCCAGCAGCTTGGGTGGGACAGGAGACTTATATGGCTACACCTTC. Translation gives CASSLGGTGDLYGYTF.